This passage covers 20 T cell receptor beta chains from one sample sequenced in a study of T cells in Graves' hyperthyroidism and ophthalmopathy. TCR beta CDR3 region amplification was performed from RNA transcripts. The TCR CDR3 first-round RT-PCR relied on the HTBI primer set. One entry per CDR3 protein, called by TCRdb with MiXCR from the multiplex PCR reads. The table has roughly 380,000 distinct CDR3 sequences, 13% seen once; the top ten hold under 25%. Sequencing used blood. Source of these receptors: a man aged 25-40 years with Graves' hyperthyroidism that later progressed to Graves' ophthalmopathy.

The chain recombines TRBV10-3 with TRBJ1-4; D gene ambiguous. CDR1 and CDR2 (germline): ENHRY, SYGVKD. V shed 0 bases and J shed 7 bases, with 12 bases lying between them. The CDR3 runs 15 residues. The CDR3 DNA is TGTGCCATCAGTGAGTCGGCGGGGAACCCTGAAAAACTGTTTTTT. Amino acids: CAISESAGNPEKLFF.

This sequence joins TRBV5-1 and TRBJ1-1, with D perhaps TRBD1 (5 bases). Germline CDR1 SGHRS, CDR2 YFSETQ. V was clipped by 4 bases and J by 1 base, with 11 bases between them. CDR3 size: 14 residues. The CDR3 nucleotides read TGCGCCAGCAGCATTACGACAGCGAACACTGAAGCTTTCTTT. Translation gives CASSITTANTEAFF.

In nucleotides, the CDR3 is TGCGCCAGCAGCCAACGAATGGACGGAGGGGATACGCAGTATTTT. Translating it yields CASSQRMDGGDTQYF. This chain uses TRBV4-1 with TRBJ2-3, with TRBD2 as a possible D gene (6 bases). CDR1 is MGHRA, CDR2 YSYEKL, per germline. CDR3 size: 15 residues. V gave up 2 bases and J gave up 6 bases, with 15 bases separating them.

This clonotype occurred many times. This chain uses TRBV2 with TRBJ1-5, with D maybe TRBD1 (5 bases). The CDR3 is 14 amino acids. Germline lookup yields CDR1 SNHLY and CDR2 FYNNEI. V lost 5 bases and J lost 4, with 12 bases in between. DNA of the CDR3: TGTGCCAGCAGTAAGGGAGGGACTAATCAGCCCCAGCATTTT. This sequence encodes CASSKGGTNQPQHF. Full variable domain (remainder filled in from reference TRBV2 and TRBJ1-5): EPEVTQTPSHQVTQMGQEVILRCVPISNHLYFYWYRQILGQKVEFLVSFYNNEISEKSEIFDDQFSVERPDGSNFTLKIRSTKLEDSAMYFCASSKGGTNQPQHFGDGTRLSIL.

This clonotype was detected only a few times. V gene TRBV20-1 combines with J gene TRBJ1-1; the D is unclear. In germline, CDR1 is DFQATT, CDR2 SNEGSKA (reference sequence). The CDR3 totals 15 residues. The ends were cut back, 0 bases at V and 2 bases at J, with 13 bases in the middle. In DNA form, the CDR3 reads TGCAGTGCTAGAGATCTGGGCAGATTTAACACTGAAGCTTTCTTT. Translation: CSARDLGRFNTEAFF.

Regarding this clonotype: A much larger clone lies a single base off, so this may be a read error. The conserved phenylalanine or tryptophan normally closing the CDR3 is absent here, so this likely arose from a read error. The V call is TRBV7-9, the J call TRBJ2-6; 7 positions agree with TRBD1. CDR1 SEHNR and CDR2 FQNEAQ come from the germline V gene (reference sequence). The CDR3 totals 18 residues. The V gene end was trimmed by 5 bases and the J gene end by 0 bases; junction bases not matched to a gene: 10. CDR3 residues: CASSTLDRSSSGANVLTI. CDR3 nucleotide sequence: TGTGCCAGCAGCACTTTGGACAGGAGCAGCTCTGGGGCCAACGTCCTGACTATC.

The V call is TRBV5-6, the J call TRBJ1-1; 10 bases align to TRBD1. This CDR3 is built from 14 residues. With 3 bases clipped from V and 7 bases from J, the junction kept 6 bases outside the gene matches. Germline V gene sequence: CDR1 SGHDT, CDR2 YYEEEE. CDR3 residues: CASSWGTGAIEAFF. In nucleotides, the CDR3 is TGTGCCAGCAGCTGGGGGACAGGGGCCATTGAAGCTTTCTTT.

The chain is built from TRBV5-1 and TRBJ2-5, with 7 bases that match TRBD2. J lost 5 bases, V lost 3 bases, and 13 bases had no gene match. Per the germline V gene, CDR1 is SGHRS and CDR2 is YFSETQ. The CDR3 is 16 amino acids. The CDR3 protein is CASSWGNYSRGETQYF. CDR3 DNA sequence: TGCGCCAGCAGCTGGGGCAATTACTCGCGGGGGGAGACCCAGTACTTC.

The table lists this clonotype with many counts. The chain has TRBV9 and TRBJ2-7; D gene ambiguous. CDR1 and CDR2 from the germline V gene are SGDLS and YYNGEE. The CDR3 is 14 amino acids. V lost 4 bases and J 6 bases, leaving 17 bases between the germline ends. The CDR3 nucleotides read TGTGCCAGCAGCCCCGTATCATGGGGTCTCGAGCAGTACTTC. Translation: CASSPVSWGLEQYF. Looking up the rest from reference TRBV9 and TRBJ2-7 gives the full variable domain: DSGVTQTPKHLITATGQRVTLRCSPRSGDLSVYWYQQSLDQGLQFLIQYYNGEERAKGNILERFSAQQFPDLHSELNLSSLELGDSALYFCASSPVSWGLEQYFGPGTRLTVT.

The sample holds many counts of this clonotype. This chain uses TRBV19 with TRBJ1-2, with D possibly matching TRBD1 (6 bases). Trimming shortened V by 3 bases and J by 4 bases, and 15 bases separated the two germline ends. CDR3 length equals 15 residues. CDR1 is LNHDA and CDR2 is SQIVND in the germline V gene (reference sequence). The DNA for the CDR3 is TGTGCCAGTAGTATCAACAGGGTCTCTCCCTATGGCTACACCTTC. Translation: CASSINRVSPYGYTF.

This clonotype was seen at least ten times. This rearrangement joins TRBV2 to TRBJ2-5; possibly TRBD1 or TRBD2 for D (5 bases each). This CDR3 is built from 15 residues. Germline V CDR1 and CDR2: SNHLY, FYNNEI. Between the trimmed V and J ends, which lost 7 bases and 4 bases, there was a span of 19 bases. The CDR3: CASIQAGTRVETQYF. The CDR3 DNA follows: TGTGCCAGCATCCAAGCCGGGACCCGTGTAGAGACCCAGTACTTC.

This clonotype has a handful of counts. The chain links TRBV5-1 to TRBJ2-7; D is perhaps TRBD2 (5 bases). This CDR3 is 12 amino acids long. V lost 7 bases and J 7 bases, leaving 15 bases between the germline ends. The V gene's germline CDR1 is SGHRS and CDR2 YFSETQ. The CDR3 DNA is TGCGCCAGCCGCAGACCCTCGGGGGAGCAGTACTTC. Translated: CASRRPSGEQYF.

This clonotype was counted many times. The chain has TRBV28 and TRBJ1-5, with 7 bases that match TRBD1. Germline V gives CDR1 MDHEN, CDR2 SYDVKM. V dropped 1 base and J dropped 0; count of bases not matched to a gene: 6. The CDR3 extends over 17 amino acids. The CDR3 is CASSLFGTAYSNQPQHF. The CDR3 DNA sequence: TGTGCCAGCAGTTTATTCGGGACAGCATATAGCAATCAGCCCCAGCATTTT.

J is TRBJ2-6 and V is TRBV11-3; weak D call: TRBD2 (6 bases). Germline CDR1 is SGHNT and CDR2 is YENEEA. The CDR3 covers 16 residues. Trimming stripped 1 base from V and 4 bases from J, with 11 bases between. CDR3 amino acids: CASSLGSGVGANVLTF. CDR3 coding DNA: TGTGCCAGCAGCTTAGGTTCGGGGGTCGGGGCCAACGTCCTGACTTTC.

The chain has TRBV5-4 and TRBJ1-5; 7 nucleotides line up with TRBD1. This CDR3 region has 16 residues. Germline V gives CDR1 SGHNT, CDR2 YYREEE (reference sequence). Germline trimming cut 0 bases from V and 0 bases from J; bases unmatched to any gene: 3. This CDR3 reads CASSLDGTASNQPQHF. CDR3 sequence (DNA): TGTGCCAGCAGCTTGGACGGGACAGCTAGCAATCAGCCCCAGCATTTT.

The CDR3 DNA is TGCAGTGCTAGAGATACCCATCGCGCCCTTACAAGTCCCCAGTTCTTC. It yields the protein CSARDTHRALTSPQFF. The V call is TRBV20-1, the J call TRBJ2-1; D is uncertain. This CDR3 is 16 amino acids long. Trimming cost V 0 bases and J 13 bases, with 25 bases left between them. In germline, CDR1 is DFQATT, CDR2 SNEGSKA (reference sequence).

Remarks on this clonotype: With a much larger clone just one base away, this may be a read error. The V and J genes are TRBV20-1 and TRBJ1-5, with TRBD1 as a possible D gene (6 bases). V was shortened by 4 bases and J by 2 bases, with 18 bases between the two germline ends. Germline CDR1 reads DFQATT; CDR2 reads SNEGSKA (reference sequence). The CDR3 runs 16 residues. The CDR3 DNA follows: TGCAGTGCTAACCGGGACAATCTTTATGGCAATCAGCCCCAGCATTTT. It yields the protein CSANRDNLYGNQPQHF.

This clonotype was recorded at least ten times. The chain uses TRBV28 and TRBJ2-7; 10 nucleotides agree with TRBD1. Germline V gives CDR1 MDHEN, CDR2 SYDVKM. The CDR3 is 17 amino acids. J gave up 2 bases and V 5 bases, and 12 bases lay outside the gene matches. The CDR3 DNA sequence: TGTGCCAGCAGTCCCCTACCCGGGGACAGGGGCACCTACGAGCAGTACTTC. This codes for CASSPLPGDRGTYEQYF.

The chain recombines TRBV4-1 with TRBJ2-1, with TRBD1 matching 7 bases. V lost 3 bases, J lost 4 bases, and 9 bases stayed unmatched. Looked up from germline, CDR1 is MGHRA and CDR2 is YSYEKL. This CDR3 contains 16 residues. The CDR3 DNA follows: TGCGCCAGCAGCCATCGCGCCGGGACAGATTACAATGAGCAGTTCTTC. It specifies CASSHRAGTDYNEQFF.

This clonotype was recorded a few times. The chain recombines TRBV18 with TRBJ2-7; possible D gene TRBD1, 6 bases. The CDR3 extends over 13 amino acids. Germline V CDR1 and CDR2: KGHSH, LQKENI. The V gene lost 1 base and the J gene lost 6 bases, with 10 bases spanning the gap. CDR3 protein: CASSPRQGPEQYF. The CDR3 DNA is TGTGCCAGCTCACCACGGCAGGGGCCCGAGCAGTACTTC.